This T cell receptor beta chain originates from a study of identical twins. General study results and limits: The more abundant beta clonotypes in cord blood had fewer insertions, and memory repertoires did not show this. Models underpredicted monozygotic twin sharing of out-of-frame TCR alpha.

TCRdb ran MiXCR on the 5' RACE reads and lists one entry per CDR3 protein. The repertoire holds about 210,000 distinct CDR3 sequences, with roughly a tenth as singletons. This clonotype was detected only once. Its target is unknown. A read error may explain this, as a much larger clone is one base away. Deletions cut 5 bases from V and 9 bases from J, with 17 bases between. In germline, CDR1 is SGHAT, CDR2 FQNNGV. The CDR3 extends over 13 amino acids. The sequence derives from a young woman in good health. The sample taken for sequencing was memory (CD45RO+) T cells sorted from blood. V gene TRBV11-2 combines with J gene TRBJ2-7, with D possibly being TRBD1 or TRBD2 (6 bases each). The DNA of the CDR3 is TGTGCCAGCAGCCCCACGGGGGCTAATAGGCAGTACTTC. Translation: CASSPTGANRQYF.